These 32 T cell receptor beta chains were sequenced from one sample in a study of T-cell memory formation after mild COVID-19. TCRdb re-called the 5' RACE reads through MiXCR, storing one row per CDR3 protein. Here the sample spans 120,000 to 150,000 distinct CDR3 sequences, over 6% being singletons. Material: PBMCs or a T cell subset sorted from them (not recorded which). The receptors originated from an adult woman who had mild COVID-19 (a few samples of this study predate the infection). Cell type and time point are not known.

This clonotype showed up many times. The chain is built from TRBV7-2 and TRBJ2-5, with 11 nucleotides matching TRBD2. The CDR3 spans 18 residues. The junction had 8 bases not matched to a gene; V was cut back by 2 bases and J by 0 bases. Germline lookup yields CDR1 SGHTA and CDR2 FQGNSA. The CDR3 region has the DNA TGTGCCAGCAGCTTAAGCCTAGCGGGGGGCCTGTACCAAGAGACCCAGTACTTC. Translating gives CASSLSLAGGLYQETQYF. Complete variable domain (other parts from reference TRBV7-2 and TRBJ2-5): GAGVSQSPSNKVTEKGKDVELRCDPISGHTALYWYRQSLGQGLEFLIYFQGNSAPDKSGLPSDRFSAERTGGSVSTLTIQRTQQEDSAVYLCASSLSLAGGLYQETQYFGPGTRLLVL.

The chain links TRBV12-3 or TRBV12-4 to TRBJ1-2; 7 bases are shared with TRBD1. J was trimmed by 5 bases and V by 7 bases; bases with no gene match: 13. This CDR3 region has 15 residues. For the CDR3, the DNA is TGTGCCAGCATGCCCCAGGAGACAGGGCGTTATGGCTACACCTTC. Amino acid sequence: CASMPQETGRYGYTF.

As DNA, the CDR3 is TGTGCCAGTAGTATCAGTATAGCGGGTCTCAATGAGCAGTTCTTC. It codes for CASSISIAGLNEQFF. The genes are TRBV19 and TRBJ2-1; 7 bases are a match to TRBD2. CDR3 length equals 15 residues. Trimming cost V 3 bases and J 6 bases; bases outside gene matches: 8. Germline CDR1 LNHDA, CDR2 SQIVND (reference sequence).

At least ten counts were recorded for this clonotype. CDR3 protein: CAVKPRDRGNTEAFF. CDR3 sequence (DNA): TGTGCCGTTAAACCCCGGGACAGGGGGAACACTGAAGCTTTCTTT. This chain links TRBV19 with TRBJ1-1; 10 positions match TRBD1. J was trimmed by 1 base and V by 11 bases; bases with no gene match: 10. Germline V gene data show CDR1 as LNHDA and CDR2 as SQIVND (reference sequence). The CDR3 contains 15 residues.

This clonotype was seen only a few times. The J gene is TRBJ2-1, the V gene TRBV12-3 or TRBV12-4; 12 nucleotides align to TRBD2. Germline trimming cut 3 bases from V and 2 bases from J; bases unmatched to any gene: 5. There are 17 residues in the CDR3. The CDR3 spells CASSLSSGGAAYNEQFF. CDR3 DNA: TGTGCCAGCAGTTTGTCTAGCGGGGGGGCGGCCTACAATGAGCAGTTCTTC.

This clonotype showed up just a few times. The chain is built from TRBV12-3 or TRBV12-4 and TRBJ1-2; no definite D call. The CDR3 is made up of 10 amino acids. V lost 3 bases and J 8 bases, leaving 4 bases between the germline ends. For the CDR3, the DNA is TGTGCCAGCAGTTTTGGCGGCTACACCTTC. Translated, it gives CASSFGGYTF.

Ten or more counts support this clonotype. The chain carries TRBV6-5 and TRBJ1-2, with no clear D. Looked up from germline, CDR1 is MNHEY and CDR2 is SVGAGI. The CDR3 sequence is 13 residues long. The V and J ends lost 0 bases and 4 bases respectively, with 6 bases between them. The CDR3 DNA reads as TGTGCCAGCAGTTACTCGAACTTCTATGGCTACACCTTC. Translation: CASSYSNFYGYTF.

The rearrangement joins TRBV11-3 to TRBJ2-3; 10 nucleotides agree with TRBD2. The germline gives CDR1 SGHNT, CDR2 YENEEA. This CDR3 spans 14 amino acids. V shed 5 bases and J 6 bases; nucleotides not matched to a gene: 5. The CDR3 nucleotides read TGTGCCAGCAGCCTAGCGGGAGTGAGGGATACGCAGTATTTT. Its protein is CASSLAGVRDTQYF.

The DNA of the CDR3 is TGTGCCAGCAGCTTAGCGGGCAGGGGCAGGCCTATGAACACTGAAGCTTTCTTT. This translates into CASSLAGRGRPMNTEAFF. The chain employs TRBV7-2 and TRBJ1-1; tentatively, D is TRBD1 (6 bases). Germline V gives CDR1 SGHTA, CDR2 FQGNSA. The V gene lost 0 bases and the J gene lost 0 bases, with 17 bases spanning the gap. The CDR3 contains 18 residues.

This clonotype has at least ten counts. J is TRBJ1-5 and V is TRBV12-3 or TRBV12-4, with a tentative D call TRBD1 (6 bases). CDR3 length: 12 residues. The V end was cut by 6 bases, the J end by 10 bases, with 13 bases between. This CDR3 reads CASRRTVTPQHF. The DNA of the CDR3 is TGTGCCAGCAGGAGGACAGTCACACCCCAGCATTTT.

In its sample, this clonotype was seen many times. The CDR3: CATSDLTGRANTGELFF. The CDR3 nucleotides are TGTGCCACCAGTGATCTTACAGGGAGAGCGAACACCGGGGAGCTGTTTTTT. The chain joins TRBV24-1 to TRBJ2-2, with a tentative D call TRBD1 (6 bases). The CDR3 spans 17 residues. V was clipped by 3 bases and J by 0 bases, with 13 bases between them. Germline values: CDR1 KGHDR, CDR2 SFDVKD.

This clonotype was observed at least ten times. The chain is built from TRBV7-6 and TRBJ2-3; TRBD2 aligns across 7 bases. This CDR3 is built from 14 residues. The germline CDR1 and CDR2 sequences are SGHVS and FNYEAQ. Trimming took 4 bases from V and 4 from J; bases not matched to a gene: 5. For the CDR3, the DNA is TGTGCCAGCAGCTCAAGCGGGGTTGCAGATACGCAGTATTTT. This codes for CASSSSGVADTQYF.

This sequence joins TRBV4-1 and TRBJ2-3; 7 bases agree with TRBD1. The V segment lost 0 bases and the J segment 6 bases; nucleotides outside the gene matches: 9. This CDR3 is 16 amino acids long. In germline, CDR1 is MGHRA, CDR2 YSYEKL. The CDR3 protein is CASSQEQGTARDTQYF. The CDR3 coding sequence is TGCGCCAGCAGCCAAGAGCAAGGGACAGCAAGGGATACGCAGTATTTT.

This clonotype has at least ten counts. CDR3 in amino acids: CASSPGRGGTEAFF. For the CDR3, the DNA is TGTGCCAGCAGTCCCGGGAGGGGGGGCACTGAAGCTTTCTTT. The gene calls are TRBV27 and TRBJ1-1; a weak D match, TRBD1 (6 bases). Germline CDR1 reads MNHEY; CDR2 reads SMNVEV (reference sequence). The CDR3 is 14 amino acids. Trimming took off 5 bases at V and 4 bases at J, with 14 bases between the two ends.

This clonotype was counted a few times. The chain combines TRBV19 with TRBJ2-7, with D possibly being TRBD1 (5 bases). V was trimmed by 4 bases and J by 9 bases, leaving 13 bases between them. The germline CDR1 and CDR2 sequences are LNHDA and SQIVND (reference sequence). The CDR3 loop spans 12 amino acids. CDR3 sequence reads: CASSKDPGPQYF. As DNA, the CDR3 is TGTGCCAGTAGTAAAGATCCAGGGCCGCAGTACTTC.

This clonotype was observed many times. The chain is built from TRBV5-1 and TRBJ2-7; TRBD2 might be the D (5 bases). Deletions cut 0 bases from V and 1 base from J, with 8 bases between. CDR3 length: 14 amino acids. Germline CDR1 reads SGHRS; CDR2 reads YFSETQ. CDR3 bases: TGCGCCAGCAGCTTGGCGAGGGTATCCTACGAGCAGTACTTC. Amino acid sequence: CASSLARVSYEQYF.

There are many counts of this clonotype. The chain carries TRBV29-1 and TRBJ2-7, with D hard to call. Germline V lookup: CDR1 SQVTM, CDR2 ANQGSEA. V shed 1 base and J shed 5 bases, with 9 bases lying between them. This CDR3 is 12 amino acids long. CDR3 amino acids: CSVEGLAHEQYF. The CDR3 coding sequence is TGCAGCGTTGAAGGTTTAGCCCACGAGCAGTACTTC.

J is TRBJ1-1 and V is TRBV7-9; TRBD1 matches 8 bases. Germline CDR1 is SEHNR and CDR2 is FQNEAQ (reference sequence). The CDR3 has 15 residues. Trimming cost V 1 base and J 6 bases; bases outside gene matches: 7. In DNA form, the CDR3 reads TGTGCCAGCAGCTTAGGACAGGGGTTGTCCGCTGAAGCTTTCTTT. This gives the protein CASSLGQGLSAEAFF.

This clonotype was detected only a few times. This chain links TRBV7-3 with TRBJ2-2, with D perhaps assigned TRBD1 or TRBD2 (5 bases each). The CDR3 spans 16 residues. V was shortened by 2 bases and J by 5 bases, with 15 bases between the two germline ends. Germline assignment: CDR1 SGHTA and CDR2 FQGTGA. CDR3 sequence (DNA): TGTGCCAGCAGCTTAGGGGGACGCGCCGCGACCGGGGAGCTGTTTTTT. It encodes CASSLGGRAATGELFF.

This clonotype has a handful of counts. The chain employs TRBV7-2 and TRBJ2-1, with 10 bases fitting TRBD2. The CDR3 totals 15 residues. Germline V gives CDR1 SGHTA, CDR2 FQGNSA. Unmatched junction bases numbered 3, after V lost 2 bases and J lost 5 bases. CDR3 in amino acids: CASSLSGRANNEQFF. Written as DNA, the CDR3 is TGTGCCAGCAGCTTAAGCGGGAGGGCCAACAATGAGCAGTTCTTC.

This clonotype has ten or more counts. This chain connects TRBV7-2 to TRBJ2-1, with a weak D call TRBD2 (6 bases). The CDR3 runs to 15 residues. The germline V gene has CDR1 SGHTA and CDR2 FQGNSA. V was cut by 1 base and J by 10 bases, with 17 bases left in between. DNA for the CDR3: TGTGCCAGCAGCTTAGATCGCGGGACCCTAGGAGAGCAGTTCTTC. Encoded protein: CASSLDRGTLGEQFF. Filled out from reference TRBV7-2 and TRBJ2-1, the complete variable domain reads GAGVSQSPSNKVTEKGKDVELRCDPISGHTALYWYRQSLGQGLEFLIYFQGNSAPDKSGLPSDRFSAERTGGSVSTLTIQRTQQEDSAVYLCASSLDRGTLGEQFFGPGTRLTVL.

This clonotype was counted only a few times. The V gene is TRBV12-3 or TRBV12-4, the J gene TRBJ2-1, with D hard to call. The CDR3 sequence is 13 residues long. Trimming pared 6 bases from V and 10 bases from J, leaving 16 bases between. CDR3 DNA sequence: TGTGCCAGCAGCCTGGCGGCGGCCTCAGAGCAGTTCTTC. Amino acid sequence: CASSLAAASEQFF.

The chain joins TRBV7-9 to TRBJ2-1; possible D gene TRBD2, 6 bases. The CDR3 is 13 residues long. Between the trimmed V and J ends, which lost 4 bases and 13 bases, there was a span of 17 bases. CDR1 and CDR2 from the germline V gene are SEHNR and FQNEAQ (reference sequence). CDR3 in amino acids: CASSSAYGTPQFF. The CDR3 DNA is TGTGCCAGCAGCTCAGCATACGGGACTCCTCAGTTCTTC. The entire variable domain, with the rest obtained from reference TRBV7-9 and TRBJ2-1, is as follows: DTGVSQNPRHKITKRGQNVTFRCDPISEHNRLYWYRQTLGQGPEFLTYFQNEAQLEKSRLLSDRFSAERPKGSFSTLEIQRTEQGDSAMYLCASSSAYGTPQFFGPGTRLTVL.

This clonotype was seen ten or more times. The V gene is TRBV2, the J gene TRBJ2-7; D assignment may be TRBD1 or TRBD2 (6 bases each). Looked up from germline, CDR1 is SNHLY and CDR2 is FYNNEI. Trimming took 9 bases from V and 5 from J, leaving 20 bases between them. The CDR3 consists of 14 residues. The CDR3 DNA is TGTGCCAGAGGCCCCGGGGGCAGTTCCCACGAGCAGTACTTC. Translation gives CARGPGGSSHEQYF.

The table lists this clonotype with many counts. The gene calls are TRBV7-9 and TRBJ2-1; no firm D call. Germline V lookup: CDR1 SEHNR, CDR2 FQNEAQ (reference sequence). V dropped 4 bases and J dropped 3 bases, with 7 bases sitting between them. The CDR3 totals 13 residues. Here the CDR3 reads CASSSLGYNEQFF. The CDR3 bases are TGTGCCAGCAGCTCGCTGGGCTACAATGAGCAGTTCTTC.

This clonotype was observed a handful of times. The chain uses TRBV19 and TRBJ2-2; 8 nucleotides align to TRBD2. There are 15 residues in the CDR3. Germline lookup yields CDR1 LNHDA and CDR2 SQIVND (reference sequence). After removal of 4 bases from V and 5 bases from J, the junction contained 6 bases not matched to a gene. CDR3: CASSTGTRITGELFF. The CDR3 DNA is TGTGCCAGTAGTACCGGGACTAGAATAACCGGGGAGCTGTTTTTT.

This clonotype was observed a few times. The chain has TRBV3-1 and TRBJ2-5; maybe TRBD1 (5 bases). CDR1 and CDR2 from the germline V gene are LGHDT and YNNKEL (reference sequence). Trimming shortened V by 3 bases and J by 3 bases, and 11 bases separated the two germline ends. This CDR3 contains 14 residues. The DNA for the CDR3 is TGTGCCAGCAGCCAGGTAGCCAGGGAAGAGACCCAGTACTTC. This gives the protein CASSQVAREETQYF.

The table lists this clonotype with many counts. The chain couples TRBV4-2 to TRBJ2-5, with TRBD2 matching over 7 bases. The CDR3 length is 18 residues. The V gene end was trimmed by 0 bases and the J gene end by 5 bases; junction bases not matched to a gene: 15. Germline V gives CDR1 LGHNA, CDR2 YNFKEQ. The CDR3 sequence is CASSQEGGVAGVGETQYF. The CDR3 nucleotides are TGTGCCAGCAGCCAAGAAGGAGGCGTGGCGGGGGTCGGCGAGACCCAGTACTTC.

Ten or more counts support this clonotype. This sequence joins TRBV4-2 and TRBJ1-5; D is undetermined. CDR1 is LGHNA, CDR2 YNFKEQ, per germline. The CDR3 totals 17 residues. With 0 bases removed from V and 0 bases from J, the gap between germline ends came to 12 bases. The CDR3 DNA follows: TGTGCCAGCAGCCAAGAGTCATGGTACTCTAGCAATCAGCCCCAGCATTTT. Its translation is CASSQESWYSSNQPQHF.

This clonotype was observed at least ten times. V and J are TRBV7-2 and TRBJ2-7; 8 positions agree with TRBD2. The CDR3 is made up of 17 amino acids. J gave up 4 bases and V 5 bases, and 16 bases lay outside the gene matches. Per germline, CDR1 SGHTA and CDR2 FQGNSA. CDR3 nucleotides: TGTGCCAGCAGCCTAGGGGCGTGGGGACTAGAACAATACGAGCAGTACTTC. Its protein is CASSLGAWGLEQYEQYF.

This clonotype came up a few times. CDR3: CASSPPAMNSYEQYF. The CDR3 DNA reads as TGTGCCAGCTCACCACCGGCGATGAATTCCTACGAGCAGTACTTC. The chain couples TRBV18 to TRBJ2-7; D is ambiguous. Per germline, CDR1 KGHSH and CDR2 LQKENI. The CDR3 loop spans 15 amino acids. The V end lost 0 bases, the J end lost 1 base, and 10 bases lay between the germline ends.

This clonotype was found a few times. The chain recombines TRBV15 with TRBJ2-7; 8 bases align to TRBD2. The CDR3 totals 16 residues. The V and J ends lost 0 bases and 2 bases, in that order; junction bases with no gene match: 6. The V gene's germline CDR1 is LNHNV and CDR2 YYDKDF (reference sequence). The CDR3 sequence is CATSRDGGLEAYEQYF. The CDR3 nucleotides are TGTGCCACCAGCAGAGATGGGGGACTAGAAGCCTACGAGCAGTACTTC. Full variable domain (remainder filled in from reference TRBV15 and TRBJ2-7): DAMVIQNPRYQVTQFGKPVTLSCSQTLNHNVMYWYQQKSSQAPKLLFHYYDKDFNNEADTPDNFQSRRPNTSFCFLDIRSPGLGDTAMYLCATSRDGGLEAYEQYFGPGTRLTVT.